A selection of T cell receptor beta chains follows, all from one sample in a study of shared clonotypes between healthy human individuals. Clones were sequenced by immunoSEQ multiplex PCR, and TCRdb holds only the in-frame ones, with some missing. The sample lists roughly 1,100,000 clones, roughly 70% occurring once. The sample consisted of memory CD4+ T cells sorted from blood. The receptor source for this set is a man between 18 and 29 years old in good health. Both conserved end residues are part of each CDR3. A D gene is named only where the DNA matches it firmly. Not all rows give a size; the values are once, few, many and, for expanded clones, a class.

clone size | J gene | V gene | D gene | CDR3 protein | CDR3 DNA
. | TRBJ1-6 | TRBV28 | . | CASRGGVWASPLHF | TGTGCCAGCAGGGGGGGGGTGTGGGCGTCACCCCTCCACTTT
. | TRBJ2-1 | TRBV6-6 | TRBD2 | CASSLLAGGTYNEQFF | TGTGCCAGCAGTCTCCTAGCGGGAGGGACCTACAATGAGCAGTTCTTC
. | TRBJ2-6 | TRBV28 | TRBD1 | CVVRGQGSGANVLTF | TGTGTCGTCAGGGGACAGGGCTCTGGGGCCAACGTCCTGACTTTC
once | TRBJ1-3 | TRBV5-1 | . | CASSLGAPSSGNTIYF | TGCGCCAGCAGCTTGGGGGCCCCGAGCTCTGGAAACACCATATATTTT
. | TRBJ2-2 | TRBV6-5 | . | CASSWRAGELFF | TGTGCCAGCAGTTGGAGGGCCGGGGAGCTGTTTTTT
. | TRBJ2-3 | TRBV18 | TRBD2 | CASSPRIAGESTDTQYF | TGTGCCAGCTCCCCGCGTATAGCGGGAGAATCCACAGATACGCAGTATTTT
. | TRBJ2-1 | TRBV2 | . | CASSERNSLGNEQFF | TGTGCCAGCAGTGAGAGGAATAGCTTGGGTAATGAGCAGTTCTTC
. | TRBJ2-7 | TRBV6-1 | . | CASSEDRAYEQYF | TGTGCCAGCAGTGAAGACAGAGCCTACGAGCAGTACTTC
once | TRBJ2-2 | TRBV4-3 | . | CASSQDQLNTGELFF | TGCGCCAGCAGCCAAGACCAACTTAACACCGGGGAGCTGTTTTTT
. | TRBJ1-5 | TRBV19 | TRBD1 | CASSQGAGNQPQHF | TGTGCCAGTAGTCAGGGGGCTGGCAATCAGCCCCAGCATTTT
. | TRBJ1-2 | TRBV9 | . | CASSVENFPMHNGYTF | TGTGCCAGCAGCGTAGAGAATTTCCCGATGCACAATGGCTACACCTTC
. | TRBJ1-4 | TRBV2 | TRBD1 | CASHYRGGNEKLFF | TGTGCCAGCCACTACAGGGGAGGAAATGAAAAACTGTTTTTT
. | TRBJ1-2 | TRBV5-1 | TRBD1 | CASSEGQGNYGYTF | TGCGCCAGCAGCGAGGGACAGGGGAACTATGGCTACACCTTC
. | TRBJ2-1 | TRBV9 | . | CASSATDPGNEQFF | TGTGCCAGCAGCGCCACAGACCCAGGGAATGAGCAGTTCTTC
. | TRBJ2-3 | TRBV4-1 | TRBD2 | CASSKGLAATDTQYF | TGCGCCAGTTCAAAAGGACTAGCGGCCACAGATACGCAGTATTTT
. | TRBJ2-3 | TRBV30 | . | CAWGLFRGSKTDTQYF | TGTGCCTGGGGTCTCTTCCGGGGCTCGAAAACAGATACGCAGTATTTT
. | TRBJ2-2 | TRBV6-1 | . | CASTGWNTGELFF | TGTGCCAGCACGGGGTGGAACACCGGGGAGCTGTTTTTT
. | TRBJ1-2 | TRBV30 | . | CAWRLEAPGYTF | TGTGCCTGGAGGCTTGAGGCTCCAGGATACACCTTC
. | TRBJ1-1 | TRBV25-1 | TRBD1 | CASSRFQGAGTEAFF | TGTGCCAGCAGCCGTTTCCAGGGGGCTGGGACTGAAGCTTTCTTT
. | TRBJ2-3 | TRBV4-1 | TRBD1 | CASSRGDSDTDTQYF | TGCGCCAGCAGCCGAGGGGACAGTGACACAGATACGCAGTATTTT
few | TRBJ1-6 | TRBV11-2 | . | CASSLQVRGHSPLHF | TGTGCCAGCAGCCTACAGGTCCGGGGCCATTCACCCCTCCACTTT
once | TRBJ2-1 | TRBV6-6 | . | CASSNHLGASEQFF | TGTGCCAGCAGTAATCATTTAGGGGCTAGTGAGCAGTTCTTC
. | TRBJ2-1 | TRBV5-4 | TRBD2 | CASSPTSGGRFF | TGTGCCAGCAGCCCCACTAGCGGGGGGAGGTTCTTC
. | TRBJ1-2 | TRBV30 | . | CAWSVRGYGYTF | TGTGCCTGGAGTGTCCGGGGGTATGGCTACACCTTC
. | TRBJ2-2 | TRBV19 | TRBD1 | CASSSKAGGGTGELFF | TGTGCCAGTAGTTCCAAAGCAGGGGGTGGGACCGGGGAGCTGTTTTTT
few | TRBJ2-5 | TRBV6-5 | TRBD1 | CASSYSGGQGGETQYF | TGTGCCAGCAGTTACTCGGGAGGACAGGGAGGAGAGACCCAGTACTTC
. | TRBJ1-5 | TRBV18 | TRBD1 | CASSPLTGEQPQHF | TGTGCCAGCTCACCACTGACAGGGGAGCAGCCCCAGCATTTT
. | TRBJ2-5 | TRBV18 | TRBD2 | CASSLRPQGLAGEETQYF | TGTGCCAGCTCACTCCGCCCACAGGGACTAGCGGGGGAAGAGACCCAGTACTTC
few | TRBJ2-7 | TRBV29-1 | TRBD1 | CSVEVSTRGSYEQYF | TGCAGCGTCGAAGTCTCGACCAGGGGGAGCTACGAGCAGTACTTC
. | TRBJ2-2 | TRBV15 | TRBD1 | CATSRKTGMGITGELFF | TGTGCCACCAGCAGGAAGACAGGGATGGGTATAACCGGGGAGCTGTTTTTT
. | TRBJ2-2 | TRBV5-1 | TRBD2 | CASSPGTSGPTGELFF | TGCGCCAGCAGCCCCGGGACTAGCGGGCCCACCGGGGAGCTGTTTTTT
. | TRBJ2-7 | TRBV7-2 | . | CASSLRAAYEQYF | TGTGCCAGCAGCTTGCGAGCCGCCTACGAGCAGTACTTC
. | TRBJ1-3 | TRBV30 | . | CAWSRTGLSGNTIYF | TGTGCCTGGAGTCGTACAGGGCTCTCTGGAAACACCATATATTTT
. | TRBJ2-1 | TRBV29-1 | . | CSVQMRNEQFF | TGCAGCGTTCAGATGCGCAATGAGCAGTTCTTC
. | TRBJ2-7 | TRBV7-2 | . | CASSPAPSRDEQYF | TGTGCCAGCAGCCCCGCCCCCTCTAGAGACGAGCAGTACTTC
once | TRBJ2-5 | TRBV6-5 | . | CASRLRYQETQYF | TGTGCCAGCAGGTTGCGGTACCAAGAGACCCAGTACTTC
. | TRBJ2-3 | TRBV28 | TRBD2 | CASSLYPRTSFTDTQYF | TGTGCCAGCAGTTTATACCCCCGGACTAGCTTCACAGATACGCAGTATTTT
. | TRBJ2-7 | TRBV23-1 | . | CASSHNYEQYF | TGCGCCAGCAGTCACAACTACGAGCAGTACTTC
few | TRBJ2-5 | TRBV5-1 | . | CASSRTQETQYF | TGCGCCAGCAGCCGGACACAAGAGACCCAGTACTTC
few | TRBJ2-5 | TRBV5-4 | TRBD1 | CASSLAPGQAETQYF | TGTGCCAGCAGCTTGGCCCCTGGACAGGCGGAGACCCAGTACTTC
. | TRBJ2-2 | TRBV27 | . | CASSSLVSNTGELFF | TGTGCCAGCAGTTCCTTAGTTTCGAACACCGGGGAGCTGTTTTTT